Shown below are 29 T cell receptor beta chains from a single sample sequenced in a study of monozygotic twins with inflammatory bowel disease. From its re-call of the 5' RACE reads, TCRdb lists each CDR3 protein once, without DNA. In all, the sample yields 300,000 to 400,000 distinct CDR3 sequences. Sequencing was performed on blood. The origin of the receptors is a human donor with ulcerative colitis or Crohn's disease, or a healthy co-twin of an affected twin (not recorded which).

J is TRBJ2-7 and V is TRBV6-2 or TRBV6-3; as DNA is missing, the TRBD1 call by TCRdb cannot be tested. The CDR3 is 13 amino acids. Looked up from germline, CDR1 is MNHEY and CDR2 is SVGEGT. The CDR3 reads CAISDRAYGEQYF.

The chain joins TRBV6-6 to TRBJ2-7; lacking DNA, the TRBD2 call made by TCRdb goes unchecked. Germline values: CDR1 MNHNY, CDR2 SVGAGI (reference sequence). The CDR3 consists of 14 residues. This chain's CDR3 is CASTLAGARLGQYF.

The chain links TRBV5-1 to TRBJ2-2. Germline lookup yields CDR1 SGHRS and CDR2 YFSETQ. This CDR3 has 15 residues. The CDR3 loop reads CASSLVQTNTGELFF.

CDR3 amino acids: CASSPGTSLQETQYF. The rearrangement uses TRBV7-2 and TRBJ2-5; the TRBD2 assignment by TCRdb is unverifiable without DNA. The CDR3 covers 15 residues. Germline assignment: CDR1 SGHTA and CDR2 FQGNSA.

The V and J genes are TRBV10-3 and TRBJ1-6. Germline CDR1 reads ENHRY; CDR2 reads SYGVKD. The CDR3 consists of 13 residues. CDR3 protein: CAISAGRDSPLHF.

The chain links TRBV20-1 to TRBJ2-7; the TCRdb call, TRBD1, lacks DNA for checking. The CDR3 consists of 17 residues. Germline loops: CDR1 DFQATT, CDR2 SNEGSKA (reference sequence). Here the CDR3 reads CSARGDRGVGGTYEQYF.

The chain joins TRBV12-3 or TRBV12-4 to TRBJ1-3; TCRdb's D call, TRBD1, is unchecked because there is no DNA. The CDR3 contains 16 residues. CDR3 protein: CASSLALTGVGNTIYF.

The rearrangement uses TRBV11-2 and TRBJ1-5; as DNA is missing, the TRBD1 call by TCRdb cannot be tested. CDR3 length equals 14 residues. Germline-derived CDR1 and CDR2 are SGHAT and FQNNGV. The CDR3 sequence is CASSAGQPNQPQHF.

V is TRBV18 and J is TRBJ2-7; TCRdb proposes TRBD1, but this gene call is untestable without DNA. The CDR3 is made up of 14 amino acids. The germline gives CDR1 KGHSH, CDR2 LQKENI. This CDR3 reads CASSPQGQLYEQYF.

V and J are TRBV4-3 and TRBJ2-7. Germline loops: CDR1 LGHNA, CDR2 YSLEER. CDR3 size: 14 residues. CDR3 sequence reads: CASSLTRSSYEQYF.

The CDR3 is CAITPGARPFEAFF. This chain connects TRBV10-3 to TRBJ1-1; TCRdb calls TRBD1, which cannot be checked without DNA. This CDR3 comprises 14 residues. CDR1 and CDR2 from the germline V gene are ENHRY and SYGVKD.

The chain links TRBV20-1 to TRBJ2-3; absent DNA, TCRdb's TRBD2 call cannot be checked. The CDR3 has 16 residues. Germline CDR1 is DFQATT and CDR2 is SNEGSKA (reference sequence). The CDR3 protein is CSARDHGLAGEDTQYF.

The V gene is TRBV5-1, the J gene TRBJ2-1; TCRdb returns TRBD2, unconfirmable since there is no DNA. The CDR3 has 16 amino acids. In germline, CDR1 is SGHRS, CDR2 YFSETQ. Here the CDR3 reads CASSLGAGPLGNEQFF.

V is TRBV20-1 and J is TRBJ2-3; TCRdb lists TRBD1, though no DNA is available to test this call. The CDR3 totals 15 residues. The germline CDR1 and CDR2 sequences are DFQATT and SNEGSKA (reference sequence). The CDR3 here is CSALVGGASTDTQYF.

This chain joins TRBV15 and TRBJ2-6; absent DNA, TCRdb's TRBD2 call cannot be checked. Germline V gene sequence: CDR1 LNHNV, CDR2 YYDKDF (reference sequence). The CDR3 is made up of 15 amino acids. CDR3 in amino acids: CATSRGGTGANVLTF.

The V gene is TRBV5-1, the J gene TRBJ1-5. The CDR3 has 14 residues. Germline V gene sequence: CDR1 SGHRS, CDR2 YFSETQ. The CDR3 sequence is CASSLGGVDQPQHF.

The V call is TRBV7-2, the J call TRBJ2-3; TCRdb picks TRBD1, but there is no DNA to check that call. The CDR3 runs 14 residues. Germline CDR1 and CDR2: SGHTA and FQGNSA. The CDR3 sequence is CASSSRKGPDTQYF. The full variable domain, in which reference TRBV7-2 and TRBJ2-3 provide the parts outside the CDR3, is GAGVSQSPSNKVTEKGKDVELRCDPISGHTALYWYRQSLGQGLEFLIYFQGNSAPDKSGLPSDRFSAERTGGSVSTLTIQRTQQEDSAVYLCASSSRKGPDTQYFGPGTRLTVL.

The chain is built from TRBV9 and TRBJ2-2. The length of the CDR3 is 14 residues. Germline V gives CDR1 SGDLS, CDR2 YYNGEE. This chain's CDR3 is CASSTRLFLGELFF.

V gene TRBV25-1 combines with J gene TRBJ1-2; no DNA is available, so the TRBD1 call from TCRdb remains unchecked. The CDR3 totals 15 residues. CDR1 and CDR2 (germline): MGHDK, SYGVNS. CDR3 sequence reads: CASSDLGQGASGYTF.

The chain links TRBV5-6 to TRBJ2-1; TCRdb gives TRBD2 as the D gene, but with no DNA this cannot be confirmed. Germline CDR1 is SGHDT and CDR2 is YYEEEE. CDR3 length: 16 residues. CDR3 sequence reads: CASSSERGMTYNEQFF.

This chain's CDR3 is CASSPQTGERYSYNEQFF. This chain joins TRBV12-3 or TRBV12-4 and TRBJ2-1; TCRdb calls TRBD1, which cannot be checked without DNA. This CDR3 has 18 amino acids.

The chain recombines TRBV4-1 with TRBJ1-2; the TRBD1 assignment by TCRdb is unverifiable without DNA. CDR1 is MGHRA and CDR2 is YSYEKL in the germline V gene. The CDR3 consists of 16 residues. CDR3 amino acids: CASSQQGVGPNYGYTF.

CDR3 loop: CASSFAANYGYTF. J is TRBJ1-2 and V is TRBV5-1. This CDR3 is 13 amino acids long. Germline loops: CDR1 SGHRS, CDR2 YFSETQ.

V is TRBV5-6 and J is TRBJ1-6. The length of the CDR3 is 17 residues. Germline-derived CDR1 and CDR2 are SGHDT and YYEEEE. The CDR3 region is CASSLDTGSSYNSPLHF.

The gene calls are TRBV6-2 or TRBV6-3 and TRBJ2-7; TCRdb's D gene call, TRBD1, goes unchecked for lack of DNA. The CDR3 spans 15 residues. From germline, CDR1 is MNHEY and CDR2 SVGEGT. The CDR3 sequence is CASSSPGRSSYEQYF.

The rearrangement uses TRBV7-2 and TRBJ1-1. There are 13 residues in the CDR3. Germline-derived CDR1 and CDR2 are SGHTA and FQGNSA. CDR3 in amino acids: CASSLEIRTEAFF.

The CDR3 is CASSHTGLETQYF. The chain joins TRBV12-3 or TRBV12-4 to TRBJ2-5; with no DNA, the TCRdb D assignment of TRBD1 cannot be verified. The CDR3 is 13 residues long.

J is TRBJ2-4 and V is TRBV5-4; the D call of TRBD2 rests on TCRdb alone, since no DNA is present to check it. CDR3 length: 17 residues. Germline CDR1 SGHNT, CDR2 YYREEE (reference sequence). The CDR3 protein is CASSLAAASGAKNIQYF.

The chain combines TRBV20-1 with TRBJ1-5. The CDR3 sequence is 13 residues long. Per germline, CDR1 DFQATT and CDR2 SNEGSKA (reference sequence). CDR3 protein: CSAKAYSNQPQHF.